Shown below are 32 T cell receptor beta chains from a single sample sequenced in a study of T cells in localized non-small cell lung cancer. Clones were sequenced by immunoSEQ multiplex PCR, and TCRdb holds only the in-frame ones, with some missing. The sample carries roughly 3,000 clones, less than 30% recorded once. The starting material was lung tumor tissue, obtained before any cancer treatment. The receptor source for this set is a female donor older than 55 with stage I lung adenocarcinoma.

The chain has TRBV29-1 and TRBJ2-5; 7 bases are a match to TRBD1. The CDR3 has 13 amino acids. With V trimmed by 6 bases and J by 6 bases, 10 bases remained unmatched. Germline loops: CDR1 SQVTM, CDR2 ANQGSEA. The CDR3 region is CSVGIRGPQTQYF. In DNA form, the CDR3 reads TGCAGCGTCGGAATAAGGGGGCCCCAGACCCAGTACTTC.

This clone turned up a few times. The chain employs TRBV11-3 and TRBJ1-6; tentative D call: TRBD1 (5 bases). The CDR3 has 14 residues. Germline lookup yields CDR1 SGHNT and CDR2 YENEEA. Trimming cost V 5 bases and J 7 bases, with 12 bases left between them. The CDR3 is CASSPDGGNSPLHF. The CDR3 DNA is TGTGCCAGCAGCCCCGACGGGGGGAATTCACCCCTCCACTTT.

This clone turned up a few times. The CDR3 bases are TGTGCCAGCAGCTACTCGGTTGGGGGAGGAACCGGGGAGCTGTTTTTT. Translation gives CASSYSVGGGTGELFF. The chain employs TRBV7-4 and TRBJ2-2; possibly TRBD2 for D (6 bases). Germline V CDR1 and CDR2: SGHVT, SQSDAQ. This CDR3 has 16 amino acids. Trimming cost V 4 bases and J 5 bases, with 17 bases left between them.

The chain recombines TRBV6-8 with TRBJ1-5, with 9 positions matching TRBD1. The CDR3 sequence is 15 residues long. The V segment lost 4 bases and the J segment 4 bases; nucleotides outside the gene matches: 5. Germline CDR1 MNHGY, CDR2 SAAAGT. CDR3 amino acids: CASSSSGTGNQPQHF. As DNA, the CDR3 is TGTGCCAGCAGTTCGTCCGGGACAGGGAATCAGCCCCAGCATTTT.

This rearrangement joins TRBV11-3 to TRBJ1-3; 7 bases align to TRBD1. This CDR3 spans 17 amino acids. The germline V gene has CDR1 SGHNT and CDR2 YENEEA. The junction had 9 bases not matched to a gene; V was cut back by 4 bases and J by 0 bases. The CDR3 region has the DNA TGTGCCAGCAGCTCGACAGGGATTCAATTCTCTGGAAACACCATATATTTT. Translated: CASSSTGIQFSGNTIYF.

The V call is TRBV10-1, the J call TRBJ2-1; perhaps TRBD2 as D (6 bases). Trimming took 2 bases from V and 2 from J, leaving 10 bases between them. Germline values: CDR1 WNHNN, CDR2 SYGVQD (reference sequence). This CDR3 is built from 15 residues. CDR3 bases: TGCGCCAGCAGTGAGCTGACGGGGGCCTACAATGAGCAGTTCTTC. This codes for CASSELTGAYNEQFF.

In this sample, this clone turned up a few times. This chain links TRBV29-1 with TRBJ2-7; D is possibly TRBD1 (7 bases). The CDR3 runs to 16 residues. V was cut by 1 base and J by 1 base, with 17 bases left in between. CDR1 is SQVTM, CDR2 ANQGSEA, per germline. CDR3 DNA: TGCAGCGTTGAAGGAACCCTCGGGGGACAGTCCTACGAGCAGTACTTC. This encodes CSVEGTLGGQSYEQYF.

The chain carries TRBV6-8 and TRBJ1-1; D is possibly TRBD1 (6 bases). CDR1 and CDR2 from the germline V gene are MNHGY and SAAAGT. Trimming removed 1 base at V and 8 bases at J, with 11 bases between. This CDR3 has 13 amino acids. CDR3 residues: CASSYWTDSEAFF. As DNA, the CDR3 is TGTGCCAGCAGTTACTGGACAGACTCAGAAGCTTTCTTT.

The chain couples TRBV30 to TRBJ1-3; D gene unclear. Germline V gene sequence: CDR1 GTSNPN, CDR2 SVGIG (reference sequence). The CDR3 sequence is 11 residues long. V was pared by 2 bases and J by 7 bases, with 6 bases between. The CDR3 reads CAWSSMNTIYF. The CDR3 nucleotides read TGTGCCTGGAGTTCTATGAACACCATATATTTT.

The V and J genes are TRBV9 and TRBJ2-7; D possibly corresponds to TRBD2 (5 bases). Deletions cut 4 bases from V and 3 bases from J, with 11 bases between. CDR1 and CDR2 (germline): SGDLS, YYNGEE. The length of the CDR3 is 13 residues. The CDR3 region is CASSPGIHYEQYF. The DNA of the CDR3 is TGTGCCAGCAGCCCGGGGATTCACTACGAGCAGTACTTC.

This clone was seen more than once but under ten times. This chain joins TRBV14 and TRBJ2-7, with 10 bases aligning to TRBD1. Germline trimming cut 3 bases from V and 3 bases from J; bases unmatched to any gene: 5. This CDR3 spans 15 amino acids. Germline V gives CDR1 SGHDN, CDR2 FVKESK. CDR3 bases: TGTGCCAGCAGCCATATGGGACAGGGGCTCTACGAGCAGTACTTC. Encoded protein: CASSHMGQGLYEQYF.

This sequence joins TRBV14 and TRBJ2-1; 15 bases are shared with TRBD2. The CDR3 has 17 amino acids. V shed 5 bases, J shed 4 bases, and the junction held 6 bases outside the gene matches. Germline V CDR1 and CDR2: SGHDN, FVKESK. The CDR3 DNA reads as TGTGCCAGCAGCAAGGGACTAGCGGGGGGCAGGTACAATGAGCAGTTCTTC. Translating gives CASSKGLAGGRYNEQFF.

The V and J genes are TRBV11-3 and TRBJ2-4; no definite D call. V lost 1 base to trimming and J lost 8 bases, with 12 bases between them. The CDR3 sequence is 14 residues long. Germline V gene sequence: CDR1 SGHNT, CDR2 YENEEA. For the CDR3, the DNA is TGTGCCAGCAGCTTAGTTCTAGGCGGCGACATTCAGTACTTC. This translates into CASSLVLGGDIQYF.

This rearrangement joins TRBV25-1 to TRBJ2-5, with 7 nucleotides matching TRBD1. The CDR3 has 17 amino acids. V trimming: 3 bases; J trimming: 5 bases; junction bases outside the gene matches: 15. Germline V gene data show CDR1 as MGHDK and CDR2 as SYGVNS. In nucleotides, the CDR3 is TGTGCCAGCAGTGACGGACAGGCCCCCACTAAGGGGGAGACCCAGTACTTC. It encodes CASSDGQAPTKGETQYF.

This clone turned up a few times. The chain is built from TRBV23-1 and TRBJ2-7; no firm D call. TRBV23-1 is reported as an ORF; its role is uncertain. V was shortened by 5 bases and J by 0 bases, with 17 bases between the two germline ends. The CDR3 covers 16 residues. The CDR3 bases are TGCGCCAGCAGTGAATGGTTACGACACCTCTCCTACGAGCAGTACTTC. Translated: CASSEWLRHLSYEQYF.

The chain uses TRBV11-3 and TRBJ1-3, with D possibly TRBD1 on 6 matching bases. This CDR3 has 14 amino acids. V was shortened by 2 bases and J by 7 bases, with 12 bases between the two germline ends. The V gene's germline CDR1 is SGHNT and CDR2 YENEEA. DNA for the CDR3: TGTGCCAGCAGCTTACAGGGGAGGTGGAACACCATATATTTT. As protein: CASSLQGRWNTIYF.

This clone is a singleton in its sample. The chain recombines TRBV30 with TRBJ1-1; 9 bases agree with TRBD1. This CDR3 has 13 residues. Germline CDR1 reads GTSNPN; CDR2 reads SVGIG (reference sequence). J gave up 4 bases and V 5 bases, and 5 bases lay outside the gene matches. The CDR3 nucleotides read TGTGCCTGGTGGGGACAGGGTTCCACTGAAGCTTTCTTT. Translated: CAWWGQGSTEAFF.

CDR3: CASSLSRDLGSEAFF. The CDR3 DNA reads as TGTGCCAGCAGCTTAAGTCGTGACCTCGGCTCTGAAGCTTTCTTT. V gene TRBV11-3 combines with J gene TRBJ1-1; unclear D gene. The V and J ends lost 2 bases and 6 bases respectively, with 16 bases between them. This CDR3 is 15 amino acids long. Germline-derived CDR1 and CDR2 are SGHNT and YENEEA.

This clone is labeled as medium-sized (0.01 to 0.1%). CDR3 sequence (DNA): TGTGCCAGCAGCTTGGTGGGACGTTCTAACTATGGCTACACCTTC. It encodes CASSLVGRSNYGYTF. The V and J genes are TRBV11-3 and TRBJ1-2, with D tentatively TRBD1 (5 bases). The length of the CDR3 is 15 residues. Germline V gene sequence: CDR1 SGHNT, CDR2 YENEEA. V was cut by 3 bases and J by 0 bases, with 11 bases left in between.

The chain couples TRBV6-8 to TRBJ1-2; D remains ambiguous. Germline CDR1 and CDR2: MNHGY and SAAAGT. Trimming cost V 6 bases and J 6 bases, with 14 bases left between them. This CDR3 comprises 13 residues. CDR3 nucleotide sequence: TGTGCCAGCAGCCCCCGGGGAGTGGATGGCTACACCTTC. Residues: CASSPRGVDGYTF.

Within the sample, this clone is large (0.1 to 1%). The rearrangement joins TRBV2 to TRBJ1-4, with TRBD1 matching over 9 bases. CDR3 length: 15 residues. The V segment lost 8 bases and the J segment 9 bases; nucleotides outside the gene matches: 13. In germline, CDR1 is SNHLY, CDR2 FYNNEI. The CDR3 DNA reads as TGTGCCAGCGCCGTAGGGGACAGGGAGGGGAAAAAACTGTTTTTT. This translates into CASAVGDREGKKLFF.

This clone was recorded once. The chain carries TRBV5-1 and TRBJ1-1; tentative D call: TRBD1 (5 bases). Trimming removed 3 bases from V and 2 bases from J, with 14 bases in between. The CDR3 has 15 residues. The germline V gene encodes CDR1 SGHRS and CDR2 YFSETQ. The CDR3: CASSSGGGFNTEAFF. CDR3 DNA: TGCGCCAGCAGCTCTGGGGGGGGTTTCAACACTGAAGCTTTCTTT.

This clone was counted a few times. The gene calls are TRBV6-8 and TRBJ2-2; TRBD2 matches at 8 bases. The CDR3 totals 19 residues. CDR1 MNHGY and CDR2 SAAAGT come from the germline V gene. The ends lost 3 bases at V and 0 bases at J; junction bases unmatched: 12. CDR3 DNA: TGTGCCAGCAGTTATAGTACTAGCGGCCCGGTACCGAACACCGGGGAGCTGTTTTTT. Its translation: CASSYSTSGPVPNTGELFF.

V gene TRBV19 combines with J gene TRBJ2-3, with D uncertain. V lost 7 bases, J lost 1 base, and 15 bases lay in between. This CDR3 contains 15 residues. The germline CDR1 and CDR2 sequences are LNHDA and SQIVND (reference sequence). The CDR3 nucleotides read TGTGCCAGTAACACCCAGGTGGTTGGCACAGATACGCAGTATTTT. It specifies CASNTQVVGTDTQYF.

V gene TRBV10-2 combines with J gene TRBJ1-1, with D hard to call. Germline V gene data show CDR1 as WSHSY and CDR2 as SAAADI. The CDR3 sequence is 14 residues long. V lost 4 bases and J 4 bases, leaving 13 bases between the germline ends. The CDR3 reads CASSGTRAVTEAFF. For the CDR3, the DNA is TGCGCCAGCAGTGGGACGAGGGCGGTCACTGAAGCTTTCTTT.

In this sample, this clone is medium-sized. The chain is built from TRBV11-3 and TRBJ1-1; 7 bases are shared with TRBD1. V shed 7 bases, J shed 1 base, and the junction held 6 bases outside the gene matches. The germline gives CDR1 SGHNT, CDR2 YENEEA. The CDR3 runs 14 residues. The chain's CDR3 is CASKLGTANTEAFF. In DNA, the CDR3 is TGTGCCAGCAAACTAGGGACAGCGAACACTGAAGCTTTCTTT.

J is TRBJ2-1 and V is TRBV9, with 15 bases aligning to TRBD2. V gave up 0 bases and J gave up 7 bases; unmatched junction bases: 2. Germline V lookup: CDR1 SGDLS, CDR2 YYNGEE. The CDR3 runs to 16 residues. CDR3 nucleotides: TGTGCCAGCAGCGTAGGAGGACTAGCGGGGGGGAATGAGCAGTTCTTC. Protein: CASSVGGLAGGNEQFF.

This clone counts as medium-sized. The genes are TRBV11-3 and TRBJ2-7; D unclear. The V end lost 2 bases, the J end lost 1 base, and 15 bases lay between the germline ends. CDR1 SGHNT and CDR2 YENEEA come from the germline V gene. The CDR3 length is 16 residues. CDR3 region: CASSLSHDRNSYEQYF. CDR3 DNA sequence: TGTGCCAGCAGCTTATCACACGACCGTAATTCCTACGAGCAGTACTTC.

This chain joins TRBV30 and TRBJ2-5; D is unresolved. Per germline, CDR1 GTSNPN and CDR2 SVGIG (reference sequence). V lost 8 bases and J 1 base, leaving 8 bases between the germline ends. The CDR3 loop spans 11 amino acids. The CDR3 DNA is TGTGCCGGTGCAGTCCAAGAGACCCAGTACTTC. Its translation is CAGAVQETQYF.

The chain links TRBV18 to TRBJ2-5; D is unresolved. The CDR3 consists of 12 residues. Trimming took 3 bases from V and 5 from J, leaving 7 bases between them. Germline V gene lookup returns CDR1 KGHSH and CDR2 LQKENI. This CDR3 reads CASSPAGETQYF. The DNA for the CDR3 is TGTGCCAGCTCACCGGCCGGGGAGACCCAGTACTTC.

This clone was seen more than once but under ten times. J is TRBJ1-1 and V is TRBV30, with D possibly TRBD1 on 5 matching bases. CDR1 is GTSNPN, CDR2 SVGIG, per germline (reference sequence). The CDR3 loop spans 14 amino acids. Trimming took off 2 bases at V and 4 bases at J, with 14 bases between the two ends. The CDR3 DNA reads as TGTGCCTGGAGTACTCAGGGCGCGGGCACTGAAGCTTTCTTT. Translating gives CAWSTQGAGTEAFF. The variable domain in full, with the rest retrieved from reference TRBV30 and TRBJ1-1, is SQTIHQWPATLVQPVGSPLSLECTVEGTSNPNLYWYRQAAGRGLQLLFYSVGIGQISSEVPQNLSASRPQDRQFILSSKKLLLSDSGFYLCAWSTQGAGTEAFFGQGTRLTVV.

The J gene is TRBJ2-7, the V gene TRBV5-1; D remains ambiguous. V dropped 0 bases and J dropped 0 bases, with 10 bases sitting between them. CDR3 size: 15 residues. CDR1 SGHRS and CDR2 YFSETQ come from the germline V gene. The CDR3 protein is CASSLDYSGSYEQYF. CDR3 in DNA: TGCGCCAGCAGCTTGGATTATTCCGGCTCCTACGAGCAGTACTTC.